This T cell receptor (beta chain) was captured by sequencing in a study of OX40 agonist ivuxolimab in advanced cancers. As for the study in general: Administration of intravenous ivuxolimab to patients occurred every 2 weeks at 0.01 to 10 mg/kg. One hepatocellular carcinoma and two cutaneous melanoma patients partially responded.

CDR3 length equals 15 residues. Germline V gives CDR1 SGDLS, CDR2 YYNGEE. The V end was cut by 4 bases, the J end by 11 bases, with 24 bases between. In this sample, this clone turned up once. Produced via immunoSEQ multiplex PCR; TCRdb's table is partial and in-frame only. This table has about 79,000 clones, around 85% appearing once. Sample: CD4+ or CD8+ T cells sorted from blood, taken in a trial of the OX40 agonist ivuxolimab. This receptor was obtained from an adult with an advanced solid tumor such as melanoma, head and neck, liver or kidney cancer. The chain couples TRBV9 to TRBJ2-5; TRBD2 is a possible D gene (6 bases). CDR3 DNA: TGTGCCAGCAGCCCCGGCCTTAACCCAACTCGGGAGCAGTACTTC. Amino acids: CASSPGLNPTREQYF. Full variable domain (outside the CDR3, taken from reference TRBV9 and TRBJ2-5): DSGVTQTPKHLITATGQRVTLRCSPRSGDLSVYWYQQSLDQGLQFLIQYYNGEERAKGNILERFSAQQFPDLHSELNLSSLELGDSALYFCASSPGLNPTREQYFGPGTRLLVL.